This TCR beta chain appears in the sequencing data of a study of blood T cell repertoires in COVID-19. On the study more broadly: Italy, Spain and the United States were the sources of the convalescent and acute COVID-19 samples. T cells, B-cell-depleted T cells, or PBMCs provided the cDNA or gDNA that served as material.

Per the original data handling: How many nucleated cells were present was estimated from reference gene primer amplification. TCRdb's copy holds only in-frame clones and misses some; the assay was immunoSEQ multiplex PCR. That table furnishes V, J and clone size, whereas the DNA furnished D and trimming. This table has roughly 380,000 clones, around 84% appearing once. The CDR3 covers 13 residues. Germline loops: CDR1 SQVTM, CDR2 ANQGSEA. V was pared by 8 bases and J by 1 base, with 14 bases between. Sequences were obtained from peripheral blood. The chain has TRBV29-1 and TRBJ1-1; D might be TRBD1 (5 bases). This clonotype was obtained from a human donor with acute or convalescent COVID-19. The donor label of this sample is uncertain. As DNA, the CDR3 is TGCAGCACCCGGGGCGGGGAGAACACTGAAGCTTTCTTT. Translation gives CSTRGGENTEAFF.